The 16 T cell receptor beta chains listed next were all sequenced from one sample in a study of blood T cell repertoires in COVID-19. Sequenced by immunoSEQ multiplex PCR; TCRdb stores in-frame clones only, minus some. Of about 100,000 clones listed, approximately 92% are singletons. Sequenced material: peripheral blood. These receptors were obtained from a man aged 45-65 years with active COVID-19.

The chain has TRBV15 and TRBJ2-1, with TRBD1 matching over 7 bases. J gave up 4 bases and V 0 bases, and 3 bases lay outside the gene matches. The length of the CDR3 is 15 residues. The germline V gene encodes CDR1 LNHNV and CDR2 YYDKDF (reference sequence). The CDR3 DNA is TGTGCCACCAGCAGAGACGGGACAGCGTACAATGAGCAGTTCTTC. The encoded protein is CATSRDGTAYNEQFF.

The CDR3 loop is CASSVKRGDYNEQFF. Here the CDR3 DNA reads TGTGCCAGCAGCGTCAAGCGGGGAGACTACAATGAGCAGTTCTTC. The rearrangement uses TRBV6-5 and TRBJ2-1, with 7 nucleotides matching TRBD2. Germline V lookup: CDR1 MNHEY, CDR2 SVGAGI. The V and J ends lost 6 bases and 3 bases, in that order; junction bases with no gene match: 8. There are 15 residues in the CDR3.

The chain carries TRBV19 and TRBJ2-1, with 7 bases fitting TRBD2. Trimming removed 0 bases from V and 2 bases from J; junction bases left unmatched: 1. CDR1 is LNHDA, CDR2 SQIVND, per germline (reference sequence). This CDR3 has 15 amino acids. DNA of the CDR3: TGTGCCAGTAGTATAGAACTAGCGACCTACAATGAGCAGTTCTTC. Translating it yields CASSIELATYNEQFF.

The CDR3 is CASSLVLGEAYNEQFF. The CDR3 DNA is TGTGCCAGCAGCTTGGTTCTGGGGGAGGCGTACAATGAGCAGTTCTTC. The gene calls are TRBV5-5 and TRBJ2-1; TRBD2 might be the D (6 bases). V lost 0 bases and J lost 4, with 14 bases in between. Germline assignment: CDR1 SGHKS and CDR2 YYEKEE (reference sequence). The length of the CDR3 is 16 residues. The entire variable domain, with the rest obtained from reference TRBV5-5 and TRBJ2-1, is as follows: DAGVTQSPTHLIKTRGQQVTLRCSPISGHKSVSWYQQVLGQGPQFIFQYYEKEERGRGNFPDRFSARQFPNYSSELNVNALLLGDSALYLCASSLVLGEAYNEQFFGPGTRLTVL.

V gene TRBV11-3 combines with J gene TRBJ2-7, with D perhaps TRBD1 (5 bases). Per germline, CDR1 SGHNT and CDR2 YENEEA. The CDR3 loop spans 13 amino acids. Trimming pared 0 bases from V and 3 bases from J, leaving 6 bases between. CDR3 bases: TGTGCCAGCAGCTTAGAGACAGACTACGAGCAGTACTTC. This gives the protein CASSLETDYEQYF.

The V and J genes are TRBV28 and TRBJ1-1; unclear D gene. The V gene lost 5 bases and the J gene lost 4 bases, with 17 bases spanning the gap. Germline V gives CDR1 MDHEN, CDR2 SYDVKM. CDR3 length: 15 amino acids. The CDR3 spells CASSPPVGGITEAFF. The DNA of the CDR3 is TGTGCCAGCAGTCCACCAGTAGGAGGGATCACTGAAGCTTTCTTT.

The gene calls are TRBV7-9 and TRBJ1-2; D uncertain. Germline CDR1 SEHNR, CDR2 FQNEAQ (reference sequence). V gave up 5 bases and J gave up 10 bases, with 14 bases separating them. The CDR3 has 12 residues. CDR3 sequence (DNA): TGTGCCAGCAGCCCCCGGGAGGTCCTCTACACCTTC. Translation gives CASSPREVLYTF. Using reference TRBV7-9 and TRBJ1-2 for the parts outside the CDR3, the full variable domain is DTGVSQNPRHKITKRGQNVTFRCDPISEHNRLYWYRQTLGQGPEFLTYFQNEAQLEKSRLLSDRFSAERPKGSFSTLEIQRTEQGDSAMYLCASSPREVLYTFGSGTRLTVV.

The CDR3 region is CASSALGGENTEAFF. DNA for the CDR3: TGTGCCAGCTCGGCGCTAGGGGGGGAGAACACTGAAGCTTTCTTT. This sequence joins TRBV18 and TRBJ1-1; TRBD1 might be the D (6 bases). CDR1 is KGHSH and CDR2 is LQKENI in the germline V gene. The CDR3 is made up of 15 amino acids. V was clipped by 6 bases and J by 1 base, with 15 bases between them. Combining the CDR3 with reference TRBV18 and TRBJ1-1 gives the whole variable domain NAGVMQNPRHLVRRRGQEARLRCSPMKGHSHVYWYRQLPEEGLKFMVYLQKENIIDESGMPKERFSAEFPKEGPSILRIQQVVRGDSAAYFCASSALGGENTEAFFGQGTRLTVV.

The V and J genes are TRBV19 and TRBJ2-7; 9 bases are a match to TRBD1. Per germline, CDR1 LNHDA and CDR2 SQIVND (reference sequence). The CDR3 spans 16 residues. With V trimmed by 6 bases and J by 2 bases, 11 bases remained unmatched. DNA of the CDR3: TGTGCCAGTAGCCTTATTTGGGGACAGGGAACCTACGAGCAGTACTTC. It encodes CASSLIWGQGTYEQYF.

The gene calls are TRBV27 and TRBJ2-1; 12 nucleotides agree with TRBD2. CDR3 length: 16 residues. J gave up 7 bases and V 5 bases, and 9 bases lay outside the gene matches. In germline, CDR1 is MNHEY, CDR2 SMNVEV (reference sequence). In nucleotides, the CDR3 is TGTGCCAGCAGTCCCCTCCTAGCGGGAGGGCCGAATGAGCAGTTCTTC. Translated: CASSPLLAGGPNEQFF.

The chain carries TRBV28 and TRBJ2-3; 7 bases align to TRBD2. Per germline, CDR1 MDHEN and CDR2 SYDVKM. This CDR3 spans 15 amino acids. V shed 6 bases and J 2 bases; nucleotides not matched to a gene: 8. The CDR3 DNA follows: TGTGCCAGCAGCCCCCCGACTAGCCACACAGATACGCAGTATTTT. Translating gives CASSPPTSHTDTQYF.

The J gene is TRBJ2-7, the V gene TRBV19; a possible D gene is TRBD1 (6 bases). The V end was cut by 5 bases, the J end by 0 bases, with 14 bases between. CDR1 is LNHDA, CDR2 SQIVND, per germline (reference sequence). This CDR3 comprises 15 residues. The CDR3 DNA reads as TGTGCCAGTAGTTTCAAGGACAGCTACTCCTACGAGCAGTACTTC. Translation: CASSFKDSYSYEQYF.

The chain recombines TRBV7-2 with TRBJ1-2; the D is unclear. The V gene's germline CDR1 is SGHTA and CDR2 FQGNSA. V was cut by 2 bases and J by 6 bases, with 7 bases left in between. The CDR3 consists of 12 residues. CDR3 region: CASSLNMNGYTF. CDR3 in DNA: TGTGCCAGCAGCTTAAACATGAATGGCTACACCTTC.

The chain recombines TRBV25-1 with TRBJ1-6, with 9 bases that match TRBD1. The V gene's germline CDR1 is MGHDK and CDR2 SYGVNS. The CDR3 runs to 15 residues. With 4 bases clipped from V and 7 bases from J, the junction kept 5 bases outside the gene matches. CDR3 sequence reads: CASSVDRGRNSPLHF. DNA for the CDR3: TGTGCCAGCAGTGTGGACAGGGGTCGGAATTCACCCCTCCACTTT.

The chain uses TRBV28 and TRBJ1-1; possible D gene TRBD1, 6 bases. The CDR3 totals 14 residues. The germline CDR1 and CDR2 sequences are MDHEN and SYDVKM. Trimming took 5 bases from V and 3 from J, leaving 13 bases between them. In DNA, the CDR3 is TGTGCCAGCAGTCAGCGGCAGGGGTACACTGAAGCTTTCTTT. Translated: CASSQRQGYTEAFF.

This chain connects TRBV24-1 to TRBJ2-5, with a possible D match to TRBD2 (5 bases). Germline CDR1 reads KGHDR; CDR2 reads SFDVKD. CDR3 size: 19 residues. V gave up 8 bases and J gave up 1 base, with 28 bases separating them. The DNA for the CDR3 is TGTGCCACCAAAGTATCAGGACTCGAAACCCCTAGGTTCCAAGAGACCCAGTACTTC. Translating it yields CATKVSGLETPRFQETQYF.